The source of this T cell receptor beta chain is a study of cytomegalovirus exposure and HLA in healthy donors. Study-wide findings and caveats: The study put 160 or so TCR beta chains on its list as cytomegalovirus-associated.

Per the germline V gene, CDR1 is SGHVS and CDR2 is FQNEAQ. V was trimmed by 4 bases and J by 0 bases, leaving 9 bases between them. The CDR3 runs 14 residues. This table comes from immunoSEQ multiplex PCR, and its TCRdb copy is limited to in-frame clones, with some not included. The sample has roughly 70,000 clones; over 85% are singletons. With regard to this clone: Its antigen remains unknown.

The V gene is TRBV7-8, the J gene TRBJ1-1, with D hard to call. This TCR was recovered from a woman under 30 in good health and CMV-seropositive. The sequenced sample was PBMCs. This CDR3 reads CASSSRSMNTEAFF. CDR3 bases: TGTGCCAGCAGCTCGAGGAGCATGAACACTGAAGCTTTCTTT.